The following is a T cell receptor (beta chain) sequence with its context. Antigen: not known. The data are from a study of T-cell reconstitution after alpha-beta-depleted transplantation in children. The TCRbeta library incorporated unique molecular identifiers. TCRdb used MiXCR to reprocess the PCR reads, holding one entry per CDR3 protein. Of approximately 130,000 distinct CDR3 sequences listed, about 9.9% were seen once; the top ten hold 20% to 30%. Study conclusions and caveats: One year post-transplant, T-cell counts and diversity were largely derived from T cells produced anew. Two months or so post-transplant, alpha-beta T cells reportedly derived from several hundred expanded graft clones. Diversity of TCRbeta at day 60 was high in some patients, arising from surviving recipient T cells and thymic progenitors.

The V gene's germline CDR1 is MNHEY and CDR2 SVGAGI. J gave up 10 bases and V 6 bases, and 10 bases lay outside the gene matches. The CDR3 covers 15 residues. The origin of this receptor is a girl in the first two years of life who had a stem cell transplant for combined immunodeficiency, so the T cells may come from the graft donor. Sequences were derived from PBMCs, mostly from graft donor cells, sampled 180 days after TCRalphabeta/CD19-depleted stem cell transplant. The V call is TRBV6-5, the J call TRBJ1-5; TRBD1 aligns across 12 bases. CDR3 amino acids: CASSRAGTGGYPQHF. The CDR3 DNA reads as TGTGCCAGCAGCCGAGCCGGGACAGGGGGCTATCCCCAGCATTTT.